This paragraph reports one T cell receptor beta chain. Sequencing used immunoSEQ multiplex PCR; TCRdb keeps in-frame clones, though not all of them. The table has about 12,000 clones, 82% seen once. CDR3 length: 13 amino acids. The V end lost 3 bases, the J end lost 4 bases, and 7 bases lay between the germline ends. Germline V CDR1 and CDR2: LNHDA, SQIVND (reference sequence). This specimen belongs to a study of sequential checkpoint blockade in melanoma. Study at large: Randomization was 1:1 between first-line nivolumab→ipilimumab and ipilimumab→nivolumab. Both treatment sequences were followed by maintenance nivolumab.

Noted treatment: randomized to nivolumab then ipilimumab (arm A) or the reverse (arm B). Patients had received no earlier DNA-damaging chemotherapy. Sorted cells were live CD3+CD8+, lacking CD19 and CD56, from PBMCs. The sample in question was CD8+ T cells sorted from blood (inferred from file names), obtained from a patient given nivolumab and ipilimumab in sequence. The gene calls are TRBV19 and TRBJ2-1; TRBD2 is a possible D gene (6 bases). The source is a human donor with melanoma. The CDR3 is CASSIGTYNEQFF. Written as DNA, the CDR3 is TGTGCCAGTAGTATTGGGACTTACAATGAGCAGTTCTTC. The full variable domain, with the rest looked up from reference TRBV19 and TRBJ2-1, is DGGITQSPKYLFRKEGQNVTLSCEQNLNHDAMYWYRQDPGQGLRLIYYSQIVNDFQKGDIAEGYSVSREKKESFPLTVTSAQKNPTAFYLCASSIGTYNEQFFGPGTRLTVL.